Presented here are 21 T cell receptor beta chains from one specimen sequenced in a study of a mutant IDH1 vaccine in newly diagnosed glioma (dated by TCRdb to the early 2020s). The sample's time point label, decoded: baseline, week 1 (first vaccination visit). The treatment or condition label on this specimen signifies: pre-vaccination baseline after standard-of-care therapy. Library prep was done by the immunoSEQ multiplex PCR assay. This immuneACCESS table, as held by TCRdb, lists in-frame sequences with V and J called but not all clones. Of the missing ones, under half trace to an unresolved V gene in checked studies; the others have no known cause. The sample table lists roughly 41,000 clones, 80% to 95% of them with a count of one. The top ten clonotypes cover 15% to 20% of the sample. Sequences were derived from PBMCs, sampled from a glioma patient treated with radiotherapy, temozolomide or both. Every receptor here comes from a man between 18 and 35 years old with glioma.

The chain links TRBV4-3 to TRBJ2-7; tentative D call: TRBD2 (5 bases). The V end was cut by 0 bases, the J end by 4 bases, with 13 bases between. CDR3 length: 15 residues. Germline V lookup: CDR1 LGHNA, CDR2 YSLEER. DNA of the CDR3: TGCGCCAGCAGCCAAGATAGCAGCGGCCATTACGAGCAGTACTTC. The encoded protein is CASSQDSSGHYEQYF.

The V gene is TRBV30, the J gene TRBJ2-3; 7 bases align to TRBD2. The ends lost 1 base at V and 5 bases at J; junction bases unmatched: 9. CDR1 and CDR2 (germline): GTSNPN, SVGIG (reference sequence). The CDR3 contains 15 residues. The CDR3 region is CAWSAQGLPRDTQYF. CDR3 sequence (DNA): TGTGCCTGGAGTGCCCAGGGACTACCTAGAGATACGCAGTATTTT. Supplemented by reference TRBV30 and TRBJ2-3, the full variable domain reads SQTIHQWPATLVQPVGSPLSLECTVEGTSNPNLYWYRQAAGRGLQLLFYSVGIGQISSEVPQNLSASRPQDRQFILSSKKLLLSDSGFYLCAWSAQGLPRDTQYFGPGTRLTVL.

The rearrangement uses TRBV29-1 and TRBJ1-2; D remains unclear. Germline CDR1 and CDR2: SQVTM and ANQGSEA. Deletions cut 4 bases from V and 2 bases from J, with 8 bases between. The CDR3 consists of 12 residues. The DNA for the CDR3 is TGCAGCGTTGTAGGTGGCAACTATGGCTACACCTTC. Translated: CSVVGGNYGYTF.

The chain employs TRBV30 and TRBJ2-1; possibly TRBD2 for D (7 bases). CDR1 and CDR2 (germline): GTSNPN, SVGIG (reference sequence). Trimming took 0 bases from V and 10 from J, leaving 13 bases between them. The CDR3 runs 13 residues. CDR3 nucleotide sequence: TGTGCCTGGAGTGTAGGGGGGGCAAGCGAGCAGTTCTTC. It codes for CAWSVGGASEQFF.

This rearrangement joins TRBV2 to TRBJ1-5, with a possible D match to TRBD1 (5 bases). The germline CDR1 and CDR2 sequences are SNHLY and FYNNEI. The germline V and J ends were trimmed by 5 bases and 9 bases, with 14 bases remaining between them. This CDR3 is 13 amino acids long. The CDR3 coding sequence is TGTGCCAGCAGTCCGGGACGGAGTCGGCCCCAGCATTTT. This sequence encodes CASSPGRSRPQHF.

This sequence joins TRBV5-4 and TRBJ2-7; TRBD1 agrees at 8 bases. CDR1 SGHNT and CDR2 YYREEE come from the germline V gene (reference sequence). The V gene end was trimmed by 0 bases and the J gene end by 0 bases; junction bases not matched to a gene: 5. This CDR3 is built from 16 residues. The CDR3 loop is CASSLAGQAGSYEQYF. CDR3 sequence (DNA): TGTGCCAGCAGCTTGGCGGGACAGGCGGGCTCCTACGAGCAGTACTTC.

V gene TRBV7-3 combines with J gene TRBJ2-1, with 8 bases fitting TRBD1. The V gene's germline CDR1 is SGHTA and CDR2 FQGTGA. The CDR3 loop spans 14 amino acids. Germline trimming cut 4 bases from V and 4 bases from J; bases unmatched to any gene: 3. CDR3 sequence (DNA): TGTGCCAGCAGCTCGGGACAGGAGTACAATGAGCAGTTCTTC. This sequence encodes CASSSGQEYNEQFF. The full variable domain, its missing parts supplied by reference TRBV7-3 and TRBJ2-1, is GAGVSQTPSNKVTEKGKYVELRCDPISGHTALYWYRQSLGQGPEFLIYFQGTGAADDSGLPNDRFFAVRPEGSVSTLKIQRTERGDSAVYLCASSSGQEYNEQFFGPGTRLTVL.

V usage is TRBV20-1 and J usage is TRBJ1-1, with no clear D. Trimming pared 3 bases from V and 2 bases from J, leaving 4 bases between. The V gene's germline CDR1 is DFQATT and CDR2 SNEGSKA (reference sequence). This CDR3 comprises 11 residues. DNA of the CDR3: TGCAGTGCTAGGGTTAACACTGAAGCTTTCTTT. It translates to CSARVNTEAFF.

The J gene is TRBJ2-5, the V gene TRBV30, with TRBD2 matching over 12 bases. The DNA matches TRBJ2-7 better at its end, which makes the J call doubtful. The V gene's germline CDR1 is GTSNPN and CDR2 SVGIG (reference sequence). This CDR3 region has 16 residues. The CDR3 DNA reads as TGTGCCTGGAGGATGAGATCTAGCGGGAGGGCTGGCGAGCAGTACTTC. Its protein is CAWRMRSSGRAGEQYF.

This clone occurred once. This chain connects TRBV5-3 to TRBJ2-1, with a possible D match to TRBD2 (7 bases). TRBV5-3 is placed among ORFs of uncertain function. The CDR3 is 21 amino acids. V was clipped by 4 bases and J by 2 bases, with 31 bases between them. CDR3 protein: CARSPVGGIDREVGAYNEQFF. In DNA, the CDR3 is TGTGCCAGAAGCCCGGTCGGGGGCATCGACCGGGAGGTAGGGGCCTACAATGAGCAGTTCTTC.

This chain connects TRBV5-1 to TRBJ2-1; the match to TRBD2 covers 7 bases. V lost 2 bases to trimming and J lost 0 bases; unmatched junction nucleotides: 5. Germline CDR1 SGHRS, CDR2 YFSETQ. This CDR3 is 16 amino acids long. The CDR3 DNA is TGCGCCAGCAGCTTCGGGGGAGGGACCTCCTACAATGAGCAGTTCTTC. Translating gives CASSFGGGTSYNEQFF.

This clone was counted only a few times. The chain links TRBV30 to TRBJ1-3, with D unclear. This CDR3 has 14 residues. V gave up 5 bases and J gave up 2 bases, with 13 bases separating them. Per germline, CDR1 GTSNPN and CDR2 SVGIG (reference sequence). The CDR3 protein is CAWSPTVTGNTIYF. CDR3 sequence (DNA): TGTGCCTGGTCCCCCACAGTGACTGGAAACACCATATATTTT.

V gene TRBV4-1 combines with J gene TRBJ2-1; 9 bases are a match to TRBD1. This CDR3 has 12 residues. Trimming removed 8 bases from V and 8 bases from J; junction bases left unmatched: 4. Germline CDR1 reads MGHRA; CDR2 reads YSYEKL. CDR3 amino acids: CASGTGSDEQFF. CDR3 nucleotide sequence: TGCGCCAGCGGGACAGGGTCCGATGAGCAGTTCTTC.

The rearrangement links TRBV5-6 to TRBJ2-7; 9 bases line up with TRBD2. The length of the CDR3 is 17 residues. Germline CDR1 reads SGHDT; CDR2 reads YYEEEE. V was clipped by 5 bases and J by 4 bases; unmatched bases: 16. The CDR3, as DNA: TGTGCCAGCAGTTCCGACGCGGCACTAGCGGGTCTGTACGAGCAGTACTTC. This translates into CASSSDAALAGLYEQYF. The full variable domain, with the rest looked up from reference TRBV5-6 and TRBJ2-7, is DAGVTQSPTHLIKTRGQQVTLRCSPKSGHDTVSWYQQALGQGPQFIFQYYEEEERQRGNFPDRFSGHQFPNYSSELNVNALLLGDSALYLCASSSDAALAGLYEQYFGPGTRLTVT.

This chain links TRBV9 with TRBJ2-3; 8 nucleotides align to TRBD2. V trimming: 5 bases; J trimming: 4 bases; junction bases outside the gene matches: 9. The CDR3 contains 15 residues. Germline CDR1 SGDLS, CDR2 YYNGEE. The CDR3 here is CASSARAGVADTQYF. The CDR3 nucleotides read TGTGCCAGCAGTGCAAGAGCGGGAGTTGCAGATACGCAGTATTTT.

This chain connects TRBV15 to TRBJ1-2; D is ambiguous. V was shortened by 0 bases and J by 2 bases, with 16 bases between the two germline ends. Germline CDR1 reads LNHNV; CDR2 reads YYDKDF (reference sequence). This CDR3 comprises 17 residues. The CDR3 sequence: CATSRDVSRLRNYGYTF. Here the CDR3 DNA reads TGTGCCACCAGCAGAGATGTGTCCAGGCTAAGGAACTATGGCTACACCTTC.

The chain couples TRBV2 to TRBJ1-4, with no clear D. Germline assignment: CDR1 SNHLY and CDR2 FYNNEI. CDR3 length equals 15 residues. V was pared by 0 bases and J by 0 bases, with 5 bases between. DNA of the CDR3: TGTGCCAGCAGTGAAGCGGACGCAACTAATGAAAAACTGTTTTTT. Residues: CASSEADATNEKLFF. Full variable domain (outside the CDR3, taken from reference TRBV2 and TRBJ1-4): EPEVTQTPSHQVTQMGQEVILRCVPISNHLYFYWYRQILGQKVEFLVSFYNNEISEKSEIFDDQFSVERPDGSNFTLKIRSTKLEDSAMYFCASSEADATNEKLFFGSGTQLSVL.

This CDR3 reads CASSPRPSTDTQYF. The CDR3 bases are TGTGCCAGCAGTCCTCGTCCTAGCACAGATACGCAGTATTTT. The chain combines TRBV27 with TRBJ2-3; no clear D. Germline-derived CDR1 and CDR2 are MNHEY and SMNVEV (reference sequence). V lost 5 bases, J lost 0 bases, and 9 bases lay in between. The CDR3 has 14 residues.

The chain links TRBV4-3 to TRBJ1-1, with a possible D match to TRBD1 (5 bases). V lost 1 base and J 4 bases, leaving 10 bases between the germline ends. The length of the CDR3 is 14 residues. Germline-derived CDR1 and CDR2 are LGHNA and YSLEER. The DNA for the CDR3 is TGCGCCAGCAGCCAAGTTGGCGGGGGCACTGAAGCTTTCTTT. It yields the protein CASSQVGGGTEAFF.

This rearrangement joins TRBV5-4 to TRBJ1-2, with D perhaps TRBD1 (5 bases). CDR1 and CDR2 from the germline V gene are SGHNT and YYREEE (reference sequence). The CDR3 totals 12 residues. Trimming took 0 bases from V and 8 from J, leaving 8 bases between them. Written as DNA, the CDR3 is TGTGCCAGCAGCTTGGATGGGGACGGCTACACCTTC. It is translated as CASSLDGDGYTF.

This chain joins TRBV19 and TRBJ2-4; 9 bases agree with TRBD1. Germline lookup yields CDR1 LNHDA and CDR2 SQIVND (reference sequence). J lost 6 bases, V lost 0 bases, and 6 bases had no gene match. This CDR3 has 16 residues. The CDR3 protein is CASSIDSGGQGNIQYF. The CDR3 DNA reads TGTGCCAGTAGTATAGATTCTGGGGGACAGGGAAACATTCAGTACTTC.